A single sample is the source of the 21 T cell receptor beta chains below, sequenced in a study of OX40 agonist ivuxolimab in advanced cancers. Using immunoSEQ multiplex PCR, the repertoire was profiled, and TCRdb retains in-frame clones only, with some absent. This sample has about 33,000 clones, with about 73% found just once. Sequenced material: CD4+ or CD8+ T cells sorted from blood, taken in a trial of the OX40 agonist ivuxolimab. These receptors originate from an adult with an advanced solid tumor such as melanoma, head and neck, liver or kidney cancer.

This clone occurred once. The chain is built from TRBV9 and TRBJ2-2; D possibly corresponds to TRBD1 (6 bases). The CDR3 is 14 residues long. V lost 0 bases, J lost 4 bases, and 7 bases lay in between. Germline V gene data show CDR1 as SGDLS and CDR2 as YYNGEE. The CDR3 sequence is CASSVGGPTGELFF. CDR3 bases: TGTGCCAGCAGCGTAGGGGGGCCCACCGGGGAGCTGTTTTTT.

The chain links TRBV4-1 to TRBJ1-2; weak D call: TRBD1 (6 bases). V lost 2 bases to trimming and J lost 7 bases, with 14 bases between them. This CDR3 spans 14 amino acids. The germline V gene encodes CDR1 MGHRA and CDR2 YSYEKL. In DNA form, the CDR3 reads TGCGCCAGCAGCCAACAGGGGAAAATTGGTGGCTACACCTTC. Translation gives CASSQQGKIGGYTF.

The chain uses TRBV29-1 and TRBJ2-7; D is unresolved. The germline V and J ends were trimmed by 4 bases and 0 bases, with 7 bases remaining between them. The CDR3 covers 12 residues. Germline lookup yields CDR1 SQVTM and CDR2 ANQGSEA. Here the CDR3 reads CSVVGLSYEQYF. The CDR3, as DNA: TGCAGCGTTGTCGGCCTCTCCTACGAGCAGTACTTC.

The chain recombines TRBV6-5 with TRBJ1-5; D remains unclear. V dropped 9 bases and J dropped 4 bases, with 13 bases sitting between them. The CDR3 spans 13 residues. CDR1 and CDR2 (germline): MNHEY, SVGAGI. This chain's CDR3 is CASAGQQNQPQHF. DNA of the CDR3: TGTGCCAGTGCGGGCCAGCAAAATCAGCCCCAGCATTTT.

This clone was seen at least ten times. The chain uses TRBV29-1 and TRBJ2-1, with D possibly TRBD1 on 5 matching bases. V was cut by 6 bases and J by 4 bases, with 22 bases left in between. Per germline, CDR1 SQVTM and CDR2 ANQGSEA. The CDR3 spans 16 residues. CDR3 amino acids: CSVYLDSPTYYNEQFF. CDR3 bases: TGCAGCGTCTACTTAGACAGCCCTACTTATTACAATGAGCAGTTCTTC.

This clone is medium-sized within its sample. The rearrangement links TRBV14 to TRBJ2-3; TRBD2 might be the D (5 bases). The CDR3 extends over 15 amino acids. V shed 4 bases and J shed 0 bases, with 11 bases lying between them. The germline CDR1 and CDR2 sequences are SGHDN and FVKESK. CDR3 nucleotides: TGTGCCAGCAGCCTACAGCTAGCTAGCACAGATACGCAGTATTTT. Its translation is CASSLQLASTDTQYF.

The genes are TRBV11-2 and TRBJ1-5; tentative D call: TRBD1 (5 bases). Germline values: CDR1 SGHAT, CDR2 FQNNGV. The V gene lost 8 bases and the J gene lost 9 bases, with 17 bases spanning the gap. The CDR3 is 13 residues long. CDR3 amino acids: CASSYTVGGPQHF. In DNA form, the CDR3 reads TGTGCCAGCTCTTACACGGTCGGGGGGCCCCAGCATTTT.

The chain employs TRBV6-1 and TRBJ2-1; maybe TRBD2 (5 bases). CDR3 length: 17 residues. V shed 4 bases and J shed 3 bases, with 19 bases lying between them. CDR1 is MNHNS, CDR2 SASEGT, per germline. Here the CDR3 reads CASSVGGFTFYYNEQFF. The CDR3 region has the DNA TGTGCCAGCAGTGTGGGCGGGTTCACCTTCTACTACAATGAGCAGTTCTTC.

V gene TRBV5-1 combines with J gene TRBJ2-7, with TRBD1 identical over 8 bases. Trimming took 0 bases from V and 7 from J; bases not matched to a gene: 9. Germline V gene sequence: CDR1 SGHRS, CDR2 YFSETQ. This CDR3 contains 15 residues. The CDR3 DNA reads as TGCGCCAGCAGCTTGGAGGGGGCAGGGGGCGGAGAGCAGTACGTC. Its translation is CASSLEGAGGGEQYV.

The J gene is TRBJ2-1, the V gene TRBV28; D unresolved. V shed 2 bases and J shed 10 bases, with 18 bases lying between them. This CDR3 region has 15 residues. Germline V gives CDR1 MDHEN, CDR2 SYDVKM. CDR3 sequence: CASSLARTSNSEQFF. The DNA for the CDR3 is TGTGCCAGCAGTTTAGCCCGAACCTCAAATTCGGAGCAGTTCTTC.

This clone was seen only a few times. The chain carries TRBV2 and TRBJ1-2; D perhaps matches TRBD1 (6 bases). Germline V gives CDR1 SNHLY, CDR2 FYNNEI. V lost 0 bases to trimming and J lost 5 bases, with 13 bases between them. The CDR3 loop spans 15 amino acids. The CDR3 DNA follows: TGTGCCAGCAGTGAAGCGGGCCAGGGGAGGTATGGCTACACCTTC. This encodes CASSEAGQGRYGYTF.

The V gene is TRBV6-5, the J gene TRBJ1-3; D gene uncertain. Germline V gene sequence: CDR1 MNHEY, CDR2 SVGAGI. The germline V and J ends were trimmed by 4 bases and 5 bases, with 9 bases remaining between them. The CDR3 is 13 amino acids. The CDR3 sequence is CASSSGGRNTIYF. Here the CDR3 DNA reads TGTGCCAGCAGTTCCGGAGGGAGAAACACCATATATTTT.

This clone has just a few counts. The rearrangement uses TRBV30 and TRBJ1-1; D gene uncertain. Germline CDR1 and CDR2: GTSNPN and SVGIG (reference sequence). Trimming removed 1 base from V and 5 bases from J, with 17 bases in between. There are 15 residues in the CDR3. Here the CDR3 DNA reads TGTGCCTGGAGTGAAAAGGGATCGTTGAGGACTGAAGCTTTCTTT. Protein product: CAWSEKGSLRTEAFF. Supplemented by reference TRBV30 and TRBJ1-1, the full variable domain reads SQTIHQWPATLVQPVGSPLSLECTVEGTSNPNLYWYRQAAGRGLQLLFYSVGIGQISSEVPQNLSASRPQDRQFILSSKKLLLSDSGFYLCAWSEKGSLRTEAFFGQGTRLTVV.

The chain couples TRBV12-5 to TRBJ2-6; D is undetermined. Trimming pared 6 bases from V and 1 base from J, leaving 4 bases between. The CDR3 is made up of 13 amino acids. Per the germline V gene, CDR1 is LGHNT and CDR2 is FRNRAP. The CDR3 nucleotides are TGTGCTAGTGGAAGGTCTGGGGCCAACGTCCTGACTTTC. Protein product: CASGRSGANVLTF.

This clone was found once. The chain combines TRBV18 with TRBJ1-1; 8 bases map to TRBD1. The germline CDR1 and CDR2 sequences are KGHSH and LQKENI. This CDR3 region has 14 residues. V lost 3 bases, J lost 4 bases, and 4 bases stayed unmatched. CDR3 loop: CASSPPGQVTEAFF. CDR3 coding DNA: TGTGCCAGCTCACCCCCGGGACAGGTCACTGAAGCTTTCTTT.

The CDR3 loop is CASSLGTEAFF. CDR3 coding DNA: TGCGCCAGCAGCTTGGGTACTGAAGCTTTCTTT. The chain has TRBV5-1 and TRBJ1-1; D is unclear. The germline gives CDR1 SGHRS, CDR2 YFSETQ. Trimming left V 0 bases short and J 5 bases short, with 2 bases between. This CDR3 spans 11 amino acids.

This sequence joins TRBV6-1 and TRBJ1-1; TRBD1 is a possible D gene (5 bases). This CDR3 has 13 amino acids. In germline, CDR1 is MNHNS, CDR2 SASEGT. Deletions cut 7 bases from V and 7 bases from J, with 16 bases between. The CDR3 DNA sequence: TGTGCCAGCATGAGGGGACGAGCACTTGAAGCTTTCTTT. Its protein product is CASMRGRALEAFF.

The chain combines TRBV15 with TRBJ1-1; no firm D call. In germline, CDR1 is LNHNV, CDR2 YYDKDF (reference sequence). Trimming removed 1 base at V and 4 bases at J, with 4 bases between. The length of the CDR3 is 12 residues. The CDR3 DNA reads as TGTGCCACCAGCAGAGTCGGCACTGAAGCTTTCTTT. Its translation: CATSRVGTEAFF.

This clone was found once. The CDR3 loop reads CASSLARDNSPLHF. CDR3 nucleotides: TGTGCCAGCAGCCTGGCCCGGGATAATTCACCCCTCCACTTT. The chain joins TRBV7-2 to TRBJ1-6; no clear D. The CDR3 covers 14 residues. Germline values: CDR1 SGHTA, CDR2 FQGNSA. V was trimmed by 5 bases and J by 5 bases, leaving 10 bases between them.

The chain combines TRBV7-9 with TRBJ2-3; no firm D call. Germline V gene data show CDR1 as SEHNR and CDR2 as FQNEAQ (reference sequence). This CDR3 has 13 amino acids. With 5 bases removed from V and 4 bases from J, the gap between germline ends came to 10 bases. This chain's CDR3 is CASSPKGPDTQYF. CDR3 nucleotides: TGTGCCAGCAGCCCGAAAGGTCCAGATACGCAGTATTTT.

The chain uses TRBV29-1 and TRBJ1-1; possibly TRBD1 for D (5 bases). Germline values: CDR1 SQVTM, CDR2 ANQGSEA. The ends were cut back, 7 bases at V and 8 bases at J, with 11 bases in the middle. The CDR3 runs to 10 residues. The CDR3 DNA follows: TGCAGCGGGGGCAAAGGGGAAGCTTTCTTT. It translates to CSGGKGEAFF.